This T cell receptor (beta chain) originates from a study of T cell responses to AZD1222 COVID-19 vaccine. General observations from the study: Vaccination with two AZD1222 doses was followed by a rise in Spike-specific TCR breadth and depth.

The data were produced by immunoSEQ multiplex PCR, yet TCRdb's version contains in-frame clones alone and is incomplete. Altogether about 120,000 clones are present, roughly 87% being singletons, with the ten largest covering 1% to 1.5%. A word on this clone: Its antigen is unidentified.

The CDR3 loop spans 12 amino acids. V shed 3 bases and J shed 7 bases, with 9 bases lying between them. This specimen consisted of peripheral blood, obtained on day 0 of AZD1222 vaccination. The rearrangement links TRBV12-3 or TRBV12-4 to TRBJ1-1; D perhaps matches TRBD1 (6 bases). The sequence was obtained from an adult in good health. CDR3 nucleotide sequence: TGTGCCAGCAGTTTTGCAGGGGTTGAAGCTTTCTTT. It yields the protein CASSFAGVEAFF.